This T cell receptor (beta chain) was obtained from a study of blood T cell repertoires in COVID-19. The wider study: Donors in the United States, Italy and Spain gave samples during acute or convalescent COVID-19. Sample material is recorded as cDNA or gDNA derived from T cells, B-cell-depleted T cells, or PBMCs.

Germline CDR1 is SQVTM and CDR2 is ANQGSEA. The CDR3 spans 12 residues. V shed 1 base and J shed 5 bases, with 5 bases lying between them. TCRdb's copy holds only in-frame clones and misses some; the assay was immunoSEQ multiplex PCR. The sample holds some 110,000 clones; about 80% are singletons and the top ten take roughly 6%. Sequenced input: peripheral blood. This sequence joins TRBV29-1 and TRBJ1-4; D unclear. This TCR was recovered from a man aged 65 to 85 with acute or convalescent COVID-19. CDR3 coding DNA: TGCAGCGTTGAAGGGGCCAATGAAAAACTGTTTTTT. Its translation is CSVEGANEKLFF.